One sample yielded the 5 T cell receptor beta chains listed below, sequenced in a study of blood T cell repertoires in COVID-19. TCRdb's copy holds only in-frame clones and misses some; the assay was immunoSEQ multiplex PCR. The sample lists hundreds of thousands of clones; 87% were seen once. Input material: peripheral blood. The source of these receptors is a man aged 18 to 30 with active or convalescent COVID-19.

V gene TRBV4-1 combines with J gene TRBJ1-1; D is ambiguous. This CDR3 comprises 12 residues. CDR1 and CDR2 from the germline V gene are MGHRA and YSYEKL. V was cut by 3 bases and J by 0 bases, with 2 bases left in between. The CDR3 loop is CASSHMNTEAFF. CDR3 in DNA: TGCGCCAGCAGCCACATGAACACTGAAGCTTTCTTT.

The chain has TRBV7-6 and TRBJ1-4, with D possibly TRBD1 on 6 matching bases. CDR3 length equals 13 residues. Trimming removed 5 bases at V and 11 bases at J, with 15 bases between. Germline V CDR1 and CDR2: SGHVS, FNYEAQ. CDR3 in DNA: TGTGCCAGCAGCCCCGGCCGGCAGGGGAAACTGTTTTTT. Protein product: CASSPGRQGKLFF. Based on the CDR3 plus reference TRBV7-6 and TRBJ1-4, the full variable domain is GAGVSQSPRYKVTKRGQDVALRCDPISGHVSLYWYRQALGQGPEFLTYFNYEAQQDKSGLPNDRFSAERPEGSISTLTIQRTEQRDSAMYRCASSPGRQGKLFFGSGTQLSVL.

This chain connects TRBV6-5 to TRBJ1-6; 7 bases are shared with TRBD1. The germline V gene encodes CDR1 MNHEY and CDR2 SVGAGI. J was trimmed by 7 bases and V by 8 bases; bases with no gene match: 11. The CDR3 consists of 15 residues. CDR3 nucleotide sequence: TGTGCCAGCGTCAGATGGCTGGACAGGAATTCACCCCTCCACTTT. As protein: CASVRWLDRNSPLHF.

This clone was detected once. The DNA for the CDR3 is TGTGCCAGCAGCGCCAGGACTAGCCACCTTAATGAGCAGTTCTTC. Residues: CASSARTSHLNEQFF. V is TRBV6-5 and J is TRBJ2-1; 8 bases align to TRBD2. The trim removed 6 bases at V and 7 bases at J, leaving 11 bases unmatched. Germline loops: CDR1 MNHEY, CDR2 SVGAGI. There are 15 residues in the CDR3.

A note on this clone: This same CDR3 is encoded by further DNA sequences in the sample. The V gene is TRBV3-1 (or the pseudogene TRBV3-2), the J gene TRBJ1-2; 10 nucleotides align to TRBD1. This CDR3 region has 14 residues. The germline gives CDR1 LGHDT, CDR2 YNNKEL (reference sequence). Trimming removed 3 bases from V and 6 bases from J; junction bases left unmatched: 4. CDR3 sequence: CASSQTTGGDGYTF. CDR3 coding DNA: TGTGCCAGCAGCCAGACGACAGGGGGCGATGGCTACACCTTC.